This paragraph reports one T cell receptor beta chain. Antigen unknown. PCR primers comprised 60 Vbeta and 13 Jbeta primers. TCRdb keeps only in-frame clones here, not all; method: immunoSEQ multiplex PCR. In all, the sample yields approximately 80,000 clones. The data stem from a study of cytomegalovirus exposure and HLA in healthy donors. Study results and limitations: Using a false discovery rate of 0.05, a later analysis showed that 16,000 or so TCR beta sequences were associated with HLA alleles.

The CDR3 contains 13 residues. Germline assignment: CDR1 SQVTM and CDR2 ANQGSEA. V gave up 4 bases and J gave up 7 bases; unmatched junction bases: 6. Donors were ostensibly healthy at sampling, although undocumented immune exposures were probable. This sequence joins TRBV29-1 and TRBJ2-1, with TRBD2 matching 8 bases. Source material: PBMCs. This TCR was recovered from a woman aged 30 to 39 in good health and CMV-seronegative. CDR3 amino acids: CSVGASGFNEQFF. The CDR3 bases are TGCAGCGTTGGTGCTAGCGGGTTTAATGAGCAGTTCTTC.